The 5 T cell receptor beta chains listed next were all sequenced from one sample in a study of technical replicates of blood from several donors. Clones were read by immunoSEQ multiplex PCR, and TCRdb kept only the in-frame ones, dropping some. The data contain under 85,000 clones, nearly 98% of them seen just once; the ten biggest clones take up around 0.3%. The sequencing sample was made of T cells isolated from PBMCs. These receptors all stem from a human donor in good health.

V usage is TRBV4-1 and J usage is TRBJ1-5; D might be TRBD1 (6 bases). The CDR3 is 15 amino acids. V shed 0 bases and J shed 7 bases, with 13 bases lying between them. Per the germline V gene, CDR1 is MGHRA and CDR2 is YSYEKL. In DNA, the CDR3 is TGCGCCAGCAGCCAAGAGGAGGGGGGGCCCCAGCCCCAGCATTTT. As protein: CASSQEEGGPQPQHF.

The J gene is TRBJ2-5, the V gene TRBV7-3; D is possibly TRBD2 (6 bases). The CDR3 has 15 amino acids. The V gene lost 1 base and the J gene lost 0 bases, with 9 bases spanning the gap. The germline gives CDR1 SGHTA, CDR2 FQGTGA. In nucleotides, the CDR3 is TGTGCCAGCAGCTTAATGGGCGGGAACCAAGAGACCCAGTACTTC. Translation gives CASSLMGGNQETQYF. Full variable domain (remainder filled in from reference TRBV7-3 and TRBJ2-5): GAGVSQTPSNKVTEKGKYVELRCDPISGHTALYWYRQSLGQGPEFLIYFQGTGAADDSGLPNDRFFAVRPEGSVSTLKIQRTERGDSAVYLCASSLMGGNQETQYFGPGTRLLVL.

The chain combines TRBV19 with TRBJ2-1; 12 bases are shared with TRBD2. V lost 5 bases to trimming and J lost 3 bases; unmatched junction nucleotides: 5. Germline V gene data show CDR1 as LNHDA and CDR2 as SQIVND (reference sequence). The CDR3 length is 16 residues. The CDR3 spells CASSSRTSGVYNEQFF. The CDR3 DNA follows: TGTGCCAGTAGTTCACGGACTAGCGGGGTCTACAATGAGCAGTTCTTC.

The chain has TRBV29-1 and TRBJ2-2; 7 bases are shared with TRBD1. With V trimmed by 6 bases and J by 6 bases, 4 bases remained unmatched. The CDR3 extends over 12 amino acids. Germline-derived CDR1 and CDR2 are SQVTM and ANQGSEA. CDR3 region: CSVMDRPGELFF. CDR3 nucleotides: TGCAGCGTGATGGACAGGCCCGGGGAGCTGTTTTTT.

The V gene is TRBV6-5, the J gene TRBJ2-1; D gene ambiguous. Germline V CDR1 and CDR2: MNHEY, SVGAGI. The CDR3 spans 13 residues. V was clipped by 3 bases and J by 8 bases, with 11 bases between them. CDR3: CASSYLTMYEQFF. The CDR3 DNA reads TGTGCCAGCAGTTATCTAACTATGTATGAGCAGTTCTTC.